This is a list of T cell receptor beta chains from one sample in a study of blood T cell repertoires in COVID-19. Libraries were prepared by immunoSEQ multiplex PCR; TCRdb keeps only in-frame clonotypes and omits some of them. The sample shows about 270,000 clones, approximately 86% of them seen only once. Sequencing was carried out using PBMCs or T cells enriched from blood (not recorded which). The source is a woman between 18 and 29 years old who had recovered from COVID-19. Both conserved end residues are part of each CDR3. A D gene is named only where the DNA matches it firmly. The listing skips clone size in some rows; elsewhere it reads once, few, many or a size class.

D	size	V	J	DNA	CDR3
-	-	TRBV28	TRBJ2-7	TGTGCCAGCAGCCGGGACTCCTACGAGCAGTACTTC	CASSRDSYEQYF
-	-	TRBV7-2	TRBJ2-7	TGTGCCAGCAGTCGGCGGTCGGGGATAGGCTACGAGCAGTACTTC	CASSRRSGIGYEQYF
TRBD1	-	TRBV9	TRBJ2-3	TGTGCCAGCAGCGTAGTAGGACAGGGGTCGGGTGGCACAGATACGCAGTATTTT	CASSVVGQGSGGTDTQYF
-	-	TRBV4-1	TRBJ1-1	TGCGCCAGCAGCCAAGACGGTAAATGGAGTCTGCGGGCTTTCTTT	CASSQDGKWSLRAFF
-	-	TRBV11-3	TRBJ1-1	TGTGCCAGCAGCTTAGAGACCCCACAGACTGAAGCTTTCTTT	CASSLETPQTEAFF
-	-	TRBV27	TRBJ1-1	TGTGCCAGCAGTTTAGGGGGGGTGAACACTGAAGCTTTCTTT	CASSLGGVNTEAFF
TRBD1	-	TRBV7-9	TRBJ1-4	TGTGCCAGCAGCCCGGGACAGCCATTTAATGAAAAACTGTTTTTT	CASSPGQPFNEKLFF
-	-	TRBV2	TRBJ2-5	TGTGCCAGCGGCCCTGAAGAGACCCAGTACTTC	CASGPEETQYF
TRBD2	-	TRBV5-1	TRBJ2-1	TGCGCCAGCAGCCAGGGACTAGCGGGGGTCTTTGAGCAGTTCTTC	CASSQGLAGVFEQFF
TRBD1	-	TRBV19	TRBJ1-5	TGTGCCAGTAGTAGAACAGGGGGAAATCAGCCCCAGCATTTT	CASSRTGGNQPQHF
-	-	TRBV11-2	TRBJ1-4	TGTGCCAGCAGCCTGGGGGGGCAGACTAATGAAAAACTGTTTTTT	CASSLGGQTNEKLFF
-	-	TRBV13	TRBJ2-7	TGTGCCAGCAGCACCTCGAACAGGGAAGGGCCCTACGAGCAGTACTTC	CASSTSNREGPYEQYF
-	-	TRBV2	TRBJ2-5	TGTGCCAGCAGTGAAGGTTTGGGCAGCACACAAGAGACCCAGTACTTC	CASSEGLGSTQETQYF
TRBD2	-	TRBV4-1	TRBJ2-7	TGCGCCAGCAGCCAATTCAGCGGGAGCCCCAACGAGCAGTACTTC	CASSQFSGSPNEQYF
-	-	TRBV2	TRBJ2-1	TGTGCCAGCAGTGAGAAGGGGGACTACCTATACAATGAGCAGTTCTTC	CASSEKGDYLYNEQFF
TRBD2	-	TRBV5-1	TRBJ2-1	TGCGCCAGCAGCCCGACTAGCGGATGGAATGAGCAGTTCTTC	CASSPTSGWNEQFF
-	-	TRBV29-1	TRBJ2-3	TGCAGCGTTGAGGCAAGGGGTACGGTGGATACGCAGTATTTT	CSVEARGTVDTQYF
-	-	TRBV29-1	TRBJ2-3	TGCAGCGACTTTACAGATACGCAGTATTTT	CSDFTDTQYF
TRBD1	-	TRBV3-1/TRBV3-2	TRBJ1-2	TGTGCCAGCAGCCAAGATCGGGGGACAGGGAGATGGAAGGGCTACACCTTC	CASSQDRGTGRWKGYTF
-	-	TRBV3-1/TRBV3-2	TRBJ1-2	TGTGCCAGCAGGCCCCTCGGAGCTAACTATGGCTACACCTTC	CASRPLGANYGYTF
TRBD1	-	TRBV25-1	TRBJ2-2	TGTGCCAGCAGTGGCAGGGGGCGACTGGGCACCGGGGAGCTGTTTTTT	CASSGRGRLGTGELFF
-	-	TRBV3-1/TRBV3-2	TRBJ2-6	TGTGCCAGCAGCCAAGATAGCTCTGGGGCCAACGTCCTGACTTTC	CASSQDSSGANVLTF
TRBD1	-	TRBV5-1	TRBJ1-2	TGCGCCAGTCGGGGACAGGCGACGTCTAACTATGGCTACACCTTC	CASRGQATSNYGYTF
TRBD2	-	TRBV9	TRBJ2-7	TGTGCCAGCAGCGTAACTGCGGGGGCCTACGAGCAGTACTTC	CASSVTAGAYEQYF
-	few	TRBV30	TRBJ2-7	TGTGCCTGGAGTCCTGGGCCGGACAGCTCCTACGAGCAGTACTTC	CAWSPGPDSSYEQYF
-	-	TRBV6-5	TRBJ1-2	TGTGCCAGCAGTTACTCGGGGCAGGGTCAAGGCTACACCTTC	CASSYSGQGQGYTF
TRBD2	-	TRBV3-1/TRBV3-2	TRBJ2-1	TGTGCCAGCAGCCATTCTAGCGGGAGTCATGAGCAGTTCTTC	CASSHSSGSHEQFF
TRBD1	-	TRBV2	TRBJ2-3	TGTGCCAGCACCAGACAGGGGGGCACAGATACGCAGTATTTT	CASTRQGGTDTQYF
TRBD1	-	TRBV30	TRBJ1-2	TGTGCCTGGACAGGACCGGGACAGGGGAGTGGGAACTATGGCTACACCTTC	CAWTGPGQGSGNYGYTF
-	few	TRBV27	TRBJ1-5	TGTGCCAGCAGTTTAAGGGGAACGGTCCAGCCCCAGCATTTT	CASSLRGTVQPQHF
TRBD1	-	TRBV30	TRBJ1-2	TGTGCCTGGAGTGCAGGACAGGCCTATGGCTACACCTTC	CAWSAGQAYGYTF
-	-	TRBV7-2	TRBJ2-7	TGTGCCAGCAGCCTAGCCGGAGGTGTCTCCTACGAGCAGTACTTC	CASSLAGGVSYEQYF
TRBD1	-	TRBV24-1	TRBJ2-3	TGTGCCACCAGTGACCGGACAGGTCCGGGCACAGATACGCAGTATTTT	CATSDRTGPGTDTQYF
-	-	TRBV7-2	TRBJ1-2	TGTGCCAGCAGCCCCGGCAGGGATTATGGCTACACCTTC	CASSPGRDYGYTF
-	-	TRBV4-1	TRBJ2-2	TGCGCCAGCAGCCAAGATCAGAGCCAGGGTCGGGTCGGGGAGCTGTTTTTT	CASSQDQSQGRVGELFF
-	-	TRBV7-2	TRBJ1-4	TGTGCCAGCAGCTTAAGAGGCTCGGGGGAAAAACTGTTTTTT	CASSLRGSGEKLFF
-	-	TRBV5-1	TRBJ2-3	TGCGCCAGCAGGTTCGCGGGAACTAGCACAGATACGCAGTATTTT	CASRFAGTSTDTQYF
TRBD1	-	TRBV3-1/TRBV3-2	TRBJ1-2	TGTGCCAGCAGCCAAGAATTAGGACAGGGTAACTATGGCTACACCTTC	CASSQELGQGNYGYTF
-	once	TRBV30	TRBJ1-2	TGTGCCTGGAGTGTCTACGGGGGAAATCTGTACACCTTC	CAWSVYGGNLYTF